Following are 8 T cell receptor beta chains from one sample sequenced in a study of identical twins (dated by TCRdb to 2016 to 2017). The library relied on 5' RACE. The sample was run on an Illumina HiSeq 2000. In-frame beta chains were kept once TCRdb had trimmed the public reads at Q25 with fastp and called clones with MiXCR. Each CDR3 protein gets just one entry, which takes the most common genes and DNA from the rows behind it. Across this sample there are under 900,000 distinct CDR3 sequences, with 15% to 20% seen only once. The ten largest clones take up around 13% of the sample. The data also belong to a second study, concerning T cells expressing NK-cell markers.

Sequenced material: PBMCs. The receptors come from a young woman in good health.

The rearrangement links TRBV7-6 to TRBJ2-3; 9 bases map to TRBD1. V shed 5 bases and J 1 base; nucleotides not matched to a gene: 7. CDR1 is SGHVS, CDR2 FNYEAQ, per germline. The CDR3 runs 16 residues. CDR3 coding DNA: TGTGCCAGCAGCCGCGGGACAGGGAGTCGCACAGATACGCAGTATTTT. This translates into CASSRGTGSRTDTQYF.

The V gene is TRBV19, the J gene TRBJ2-3, with TRBD2 identical over 7 bases. The V segment lost 6 bases and the J segment 0 bases; nucleotides outside the gene matches: 6. Germline V gene sequence: CDR1 LNHDA, CDR2 SQIVND (reference sequence). The CDR3 runs to 15 residues. CDR3 protein: CASSATSVSTDTQYF. The CDR3 bases are TGTGCCAGTAGCGCTACTAGCGTTAGCACAGATACGCAGTATTTT. The complete variable domain, with remaining parts taken from reference TRBV19 and TRBJ2-3, reads DGGITQSPKYLFRKEGQNVTLSCEQNLNHDAMYWYRQDPGQGLRLIYYSQIVNDFQKGDIAEGYSVSREKKESFPLTVTSAQKNPTAFYLCASSATSVSTDTQYFGPGTRLTVL.

This chain uses TRBV5-1 with TRBJ2-1; D is possibly TRBD1 (6 bases). The CDR3 totals 19 residues. Per germline, CDR1 SGHRS and CDR2 YFSETQ. The V end lost 0 bases, the J end lost 3 bases, and 22 bases lay between the germline ends. The CDR3 DNA follows: TGCGCCAGCAGCTTGGATTCTTTACGGGACACCATCTTCTACAATGAGCAGTTCTTC. Its translation: CASSLDSLRDTIFYNEQFF. The variable domain in full, completed from reference TRBV5-1 and TRBJ2-1, reads KAGVTQTPRYLIKTRGQQVTLSCSPISGHRSVSWYQQTPGQGLQFLFEYFSETQRNKGNFPGRFSGRQFSNSRSEMNVSTLELGDSALYLCASSLDSLRDTIFYNEQFFGPGTRLTVL.

In its sample, this clonotype was seen many times. This sequence joins TRBV7-9 and TRBJ2-3; D remains ambiguous. Germline CDR1 SEHNR, CDR2 FQNEAQ (reference sequence). V was clipped by 5 bases and J by 6 bases, with 15 bases between them. This CDR3 spans 14 amino acids. The CDR3 nucleotides are TGTGCCAGCAGCGTCGTAGCAGGAGCCGATACGCAGTATTTT. Translation gives CASSVVAGADTQYF.

This clonotype was observed a handful of times. J is TRBJ1-6 and V is TRBV6-5; TRBD1 matches 7 bases. The germline V gene encodes CDR1 MNHEY and CDR2 SVGAGI. The CDR3 is made up of 15 amino acids. Unmatched junction bases numbered 2, after V lost 0 bases and J lost 6 bases. This chain's CDR3 is CASSYSTGRNSPLHF. The CDR3 region has the DNA TGTGCCAGCAGTTACTCGACAGGGCGTAATTCACCCCTCCACTTT.

V and J are TRBV6-2 or TRBV6-3 and TRBJ2-1, with 8 bases fitting TRBD2. CDR3 size: 14 residues. V lost 11 bases and J lost 9; bases outside the gene matches: 15. The germline CDR1 and CDR2 sequences are MNHEY and SVGEGT. CDR3 DNA: TGTGCCGGACGTCGTAGCGGGGTCCTTCGTGAGCAGTTCTTC. As protein: CAGRRSGVLREQFF.

This clonotype came up a few times. The chain recombines TRBV6-5 with TRBJ2-7; tentatively, D is TRBD2 (6 bases). Germline values: CDR1 MNHEY, CDR2 SVGAGI. V dropped 4 bases and J dropped 3 bases, with 13 bases sitting between them. This CDR3 comprises 14 residues. The CDR3 is CASSFMGLNYEQYF. The CDR3 DNA sequence: TGTGCCAGCAGTTTCATGGGACTGAACTACGAGCAGTACTTC.

This clonotype was recorded a few times. V gene TRBV5-1 combines with J gene TRBJ2-1; D is ambiguous. Per germline, CDR1 SGHRS and CDR2 YFSETQ. The CDR3 sequence is 13 residues long. Trimming removed 0 bases at V and 10 bases at J, with 11 bases between. The CDR3 reads CASSLASAPEQFF. CDR3 bases: TGCGCCAGCAGCTTGGCCTCGGCACCCGAGCAGTTCTTC.